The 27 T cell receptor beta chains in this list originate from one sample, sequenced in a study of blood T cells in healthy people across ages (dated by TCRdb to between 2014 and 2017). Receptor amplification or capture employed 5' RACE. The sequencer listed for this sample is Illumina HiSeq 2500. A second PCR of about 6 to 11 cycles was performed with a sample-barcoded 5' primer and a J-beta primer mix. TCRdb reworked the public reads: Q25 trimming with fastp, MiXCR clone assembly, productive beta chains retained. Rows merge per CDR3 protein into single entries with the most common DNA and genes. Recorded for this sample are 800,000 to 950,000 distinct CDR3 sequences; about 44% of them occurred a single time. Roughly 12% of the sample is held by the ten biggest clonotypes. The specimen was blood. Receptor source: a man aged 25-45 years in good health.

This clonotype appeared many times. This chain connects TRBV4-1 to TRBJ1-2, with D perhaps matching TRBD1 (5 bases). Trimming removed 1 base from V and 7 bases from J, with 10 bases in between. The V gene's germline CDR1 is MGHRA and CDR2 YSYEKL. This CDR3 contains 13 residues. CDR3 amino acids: CASSQGMDIGYTF. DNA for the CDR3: TGCGCCAGCAGCCAAGGGATGGACATTGGCTACACCTTC.

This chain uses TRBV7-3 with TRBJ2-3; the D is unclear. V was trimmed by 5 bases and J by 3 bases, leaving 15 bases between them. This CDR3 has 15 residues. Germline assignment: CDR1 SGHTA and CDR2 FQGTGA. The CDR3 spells CASSPANLGTDTQYF. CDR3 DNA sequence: TGTGCCAGCAGCCCCGCGAACTTGGGGACAGATACGCAGTATTTT.

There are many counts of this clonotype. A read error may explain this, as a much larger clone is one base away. CDR3 amino acids: CASSLVPSFTSSYNEQYF. CDR3 in DNA: TGTGCCAGCAGCTTAGTACCCAGCTTCACTTCGTCCTACAATGAGCAGTACTTC. The rearrangement joins TRBV7-2 to TRBJ2-1; D call uncertain. The end of the DNA fits TRBJ2-7 better, so the J call may be wrong. CDR1 SGHTA and CDR2 FQGNSA come from the germline V gene. The CDR3 runs to 18 residues.

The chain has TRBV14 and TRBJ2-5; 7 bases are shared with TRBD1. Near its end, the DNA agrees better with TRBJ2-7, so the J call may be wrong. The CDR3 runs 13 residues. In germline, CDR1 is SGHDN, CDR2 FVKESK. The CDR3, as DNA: TGTGCCAGCAGCCCTGGGGACAGACTCGAGCAGTACTTC. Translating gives CASSPGDRLEQYF.

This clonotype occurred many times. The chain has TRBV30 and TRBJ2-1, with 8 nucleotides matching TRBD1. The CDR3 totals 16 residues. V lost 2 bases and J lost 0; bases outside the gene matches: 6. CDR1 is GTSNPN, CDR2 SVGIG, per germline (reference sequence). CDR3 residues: CAWSPTGTGSYNEQFF. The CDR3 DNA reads TGTGCCTGGAGTCCCACCGGGACAGGCTCCTACAATGAGCAGTTCTTC.

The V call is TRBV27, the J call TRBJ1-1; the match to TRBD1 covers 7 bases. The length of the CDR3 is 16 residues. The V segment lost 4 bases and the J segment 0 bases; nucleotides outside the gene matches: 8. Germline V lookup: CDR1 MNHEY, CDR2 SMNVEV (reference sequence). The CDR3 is CASSSPTGQMNTEAFF. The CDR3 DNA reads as TGTGCCAGCAGTTCCCCGACAGGGCAGATGAACACTGAAGCTTTCTTT.

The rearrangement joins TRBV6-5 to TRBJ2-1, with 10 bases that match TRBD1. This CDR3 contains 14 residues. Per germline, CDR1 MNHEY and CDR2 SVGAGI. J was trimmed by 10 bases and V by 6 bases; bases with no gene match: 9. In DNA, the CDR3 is TGTGCCAGCAGCACCGACAGGGGGCTCGGGGAGCAGTTCTTC. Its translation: CASSTDRGLGEQFF.

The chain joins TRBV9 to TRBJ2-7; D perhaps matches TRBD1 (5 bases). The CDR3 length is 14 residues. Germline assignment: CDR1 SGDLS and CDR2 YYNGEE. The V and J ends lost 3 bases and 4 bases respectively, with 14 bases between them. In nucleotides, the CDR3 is TGTGCCAGCAGCGCCGCTCCCCAGGGATACGAGCAGTACTTC. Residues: CASSAAPQGYEQYF.

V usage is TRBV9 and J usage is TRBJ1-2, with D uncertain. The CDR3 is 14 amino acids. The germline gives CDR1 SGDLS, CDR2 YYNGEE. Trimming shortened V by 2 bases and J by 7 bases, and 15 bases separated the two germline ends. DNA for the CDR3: TGTGCCAGCAGCGTCGAGGGAGGGTTCGGTGGCTACACCTTC. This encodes CASSVEGGFGGYTF.

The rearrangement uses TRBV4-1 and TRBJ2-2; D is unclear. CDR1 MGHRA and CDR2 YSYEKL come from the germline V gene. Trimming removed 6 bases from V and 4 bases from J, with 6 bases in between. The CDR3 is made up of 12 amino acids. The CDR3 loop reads CASSHITGELFF. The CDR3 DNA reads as TGCGCCAGCAGTCACATCACCGGGGAGCTGTTTTTT.

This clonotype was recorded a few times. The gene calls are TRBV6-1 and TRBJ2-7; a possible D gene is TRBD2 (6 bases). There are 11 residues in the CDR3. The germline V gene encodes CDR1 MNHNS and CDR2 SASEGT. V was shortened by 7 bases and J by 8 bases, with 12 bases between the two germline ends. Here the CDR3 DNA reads TGTGCCAGCACGGGGGAGCACAAGCAGTACTTC. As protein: CASTGEHKQYF.

This chain's CDR3 is CSVDQGVHNEQFF. The CDR3, as DNA: TGCAGCGTTGATCAGGGAGTGCACAATGAGCAGTTCTTC. The chain joins TRBV29-1 to TRBJ2-1; D is perhaps TRBD1 or TRBD2 (5 bases each). Trimming removed 3 bases at V and 5 bases at J, with 11 bases between. The CDR3 is 13 residues long. CDR1 and CDR2 (germline): SQVTM, ANQGSEA.

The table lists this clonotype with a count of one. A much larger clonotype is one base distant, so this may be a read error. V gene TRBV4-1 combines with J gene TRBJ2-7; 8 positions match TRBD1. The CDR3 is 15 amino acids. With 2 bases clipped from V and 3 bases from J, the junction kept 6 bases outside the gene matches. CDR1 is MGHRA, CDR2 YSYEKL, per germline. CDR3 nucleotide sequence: TGCGCCAGCAGCCAAACCGGGACAGGCTTCTACGAGCAGTACTTC. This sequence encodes CASSQTGTGFYEQYF.

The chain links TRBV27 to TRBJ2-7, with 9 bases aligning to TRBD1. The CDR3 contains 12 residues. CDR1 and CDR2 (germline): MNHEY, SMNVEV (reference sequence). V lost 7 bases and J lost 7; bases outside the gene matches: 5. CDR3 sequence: CASIDRGNEQYF. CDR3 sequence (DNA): TGTGCCAGCATAGACAGGGGGAATGAGCAGTACTTC.

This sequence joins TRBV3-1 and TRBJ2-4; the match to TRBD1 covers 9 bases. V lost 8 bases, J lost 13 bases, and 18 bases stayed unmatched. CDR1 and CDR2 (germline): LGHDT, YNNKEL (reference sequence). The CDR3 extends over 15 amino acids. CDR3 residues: CASGGTGTGSGEQYF. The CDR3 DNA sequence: TGTGCCAGCGGAGGGACCGGGACAGGGTCGGGGGAGCAGTACTTC.

The chain's CDR3 is CASSLGPGYTDTQYF. Written as DNA, the CDR3 is TGTGCCAGCAGCTTAGGCCCGGGATACACAGATACGCAGTATTTT. V is TRBV7-3 and J is TRBJ2-3; D perhaps matches TRBD2 (5 bases). There are 15 residues in the CDR3. Trimming removed 2 bases at V and 2 bases at J, with 11 bases between. Germline V gene lookup returns CDR1 SGHTA and CDR2 FQGTGA.

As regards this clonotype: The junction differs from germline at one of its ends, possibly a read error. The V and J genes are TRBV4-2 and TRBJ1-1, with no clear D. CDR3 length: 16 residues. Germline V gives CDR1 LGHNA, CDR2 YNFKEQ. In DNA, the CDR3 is TGTGCCAGTAGCCAAGATCGGAGGGCGCTGAACACTGAAGCTTTCTTT. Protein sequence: CASSQDRRALNTEAFF.

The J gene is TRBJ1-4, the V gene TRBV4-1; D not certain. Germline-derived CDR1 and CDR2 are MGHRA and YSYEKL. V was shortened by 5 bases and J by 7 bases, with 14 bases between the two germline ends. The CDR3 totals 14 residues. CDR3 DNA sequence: TGCGCCAGCAGCTCACGGGTAGTTATTGAAAAACTGTTTTTT. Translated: CASSSRVVIEKLFF.

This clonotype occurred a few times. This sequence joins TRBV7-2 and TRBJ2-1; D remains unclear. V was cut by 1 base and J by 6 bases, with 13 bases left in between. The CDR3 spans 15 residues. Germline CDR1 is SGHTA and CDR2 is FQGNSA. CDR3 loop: CASSLVGASGNEQFF. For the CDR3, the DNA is TGTGCCAGCAGCTTAGTAGGAGCCTCGGGCAATGAGCAGTTCTTC.

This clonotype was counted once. CDR3 amino acids: CASSRGGEGLYTQPQHF. For the CDR3, the DNA is TGTGCCAGCAGCCGAGGCGGAGAGGGGCTCTACACTCAGCCCCAGCATTTT. The V and J genes are TRBV4-2 and TRBJ1-5; possible D gene TRBD1, 5 bases. V was trimmed by 4 bases and J by 6 bases, leaving 22 bases between them. CDR1 LGHNA and CDR2 YNFKEQ come from the germline V gene. The CDR3 spans 17 residues.

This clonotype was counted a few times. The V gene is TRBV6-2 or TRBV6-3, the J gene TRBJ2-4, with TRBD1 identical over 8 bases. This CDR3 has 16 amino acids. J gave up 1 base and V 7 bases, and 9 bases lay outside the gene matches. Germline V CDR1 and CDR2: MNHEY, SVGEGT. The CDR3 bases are TGTGCCAGCACCAGACAGGGACAGGCCGCCAAAAACATTCAGTACTTC. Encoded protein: CASTRQGQAAKNIQYF.

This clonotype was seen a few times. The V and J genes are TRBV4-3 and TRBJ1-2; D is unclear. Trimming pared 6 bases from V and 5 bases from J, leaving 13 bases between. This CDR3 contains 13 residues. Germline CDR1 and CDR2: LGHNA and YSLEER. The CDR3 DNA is TGCGCCAGCAGTCGGGATAGCCTGTATGGCTACACCTTC. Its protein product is CASSRDSLYGYTF.

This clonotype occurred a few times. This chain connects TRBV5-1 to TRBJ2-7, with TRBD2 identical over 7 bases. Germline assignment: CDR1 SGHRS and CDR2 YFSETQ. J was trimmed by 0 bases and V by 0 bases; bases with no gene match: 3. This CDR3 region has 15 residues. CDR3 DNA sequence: TGCGCCAGCAGCTTGGGGGGGACTACCTCCTACGAGCAGTACTTC. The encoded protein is CASSLGGTTSYEQYF.

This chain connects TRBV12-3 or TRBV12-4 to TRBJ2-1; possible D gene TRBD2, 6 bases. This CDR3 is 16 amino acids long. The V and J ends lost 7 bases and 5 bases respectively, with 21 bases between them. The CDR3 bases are TGTGCCAGCATCCCTGTGAGACTAGGTGGGGACAATGAGCAGTTCTTC. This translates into CASIPVRLGGDNEQFF.

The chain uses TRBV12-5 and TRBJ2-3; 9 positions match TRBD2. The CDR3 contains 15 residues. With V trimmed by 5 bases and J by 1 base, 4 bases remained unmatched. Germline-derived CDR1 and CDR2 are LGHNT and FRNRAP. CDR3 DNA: TGTGCTAGTGGTGACTCTAGCGGGGGCACAGATACGCAGTATTTT. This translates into CASGDSSGGTDTQYF.

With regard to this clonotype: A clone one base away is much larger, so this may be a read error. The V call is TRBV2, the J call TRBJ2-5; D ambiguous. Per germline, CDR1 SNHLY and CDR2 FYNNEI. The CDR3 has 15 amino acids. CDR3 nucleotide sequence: TGTGCCAGCAGTCTCCAGAAACTCCTACAAGGGACCCAGTACTTC. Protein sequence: CASSLQKLLQGTQYF.

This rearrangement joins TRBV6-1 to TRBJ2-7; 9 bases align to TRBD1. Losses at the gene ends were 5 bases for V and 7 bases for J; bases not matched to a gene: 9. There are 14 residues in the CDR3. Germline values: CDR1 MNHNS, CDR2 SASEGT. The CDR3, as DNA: TGTGCCAGCAGTAGGGGACAGGGATACAATGAGCAGTACTTC. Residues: CASSRGQGYNEQYF.